This passage covers 14 T cell receptor beta chains from one sample sequenced in a study of cytomegalovirus exposure and HLA in healthy donors. The PCR contained 60 Vbeta and 13 Jbeta primers. Profiling relied on immunoSEQ multiplex PCR, and the TCRdb table lists in-frame clones only, not all of them. The sample carries 150,000 to 170,000 clones, around 79% recorded once. Source material: PBMCs. Source of these receptors: a man aged 30 to 39 in good health and CMV-seropositive.

The chain carries TRBV27 and TRBJ2-1, with TRBD1 as a possible D gene (6 bases). The germline V gene has CDR1 MNHEY and CDR2 SMNVEV (reference sequence). This CDR3 has 15 amino acids. V lost 3 bases to trimming and J lost 7 bases, with 16 bases between them. CDR3 residues: CASSFPGHPPNEQFF. The CDR3 coding sequence is TGTGCCAGCAGTTTTCCGGGACACCCCCCTAATGAGCAGTTCTTC.

Here the CDR3 reads CASSIGLSNAEAFF. Here the CDR3 DNA reads TGTGCCAGTAGTATCGGACTTTCTAACGCTGAAGCTTTCTTT. The J gene is TRBJ1-1, the V gene TRBV19; D gene unclear. Trimming pared 3 bases from V and 6 bases from J, leaving 14 bases between. Germline loops: CDR1 LNHDA, CDR2 SQIVND (reference sequence). The CDR3 spans 14 residues. The full variable domain, its missing parts supplied by reference TRBV19 and TRBJ1-1, is DGGITQSPKYLFRKEGQNVTLSCEQNLNHDAMYWYRQDPGQGLRLIYYSQIVNDFQKGDIAEGYSVSREKKESFPLTVTSAQKNPTAFYLCASSIGLSNAEAFFGQGTRLTVV.

This chain joins TRBV7-3 and TRBJ2-7, with TRBD2 matching over 9 bases. The germline V gene encodes CDR1 SGHTA and CDR2 FQGTGA. Unmatched junction bases numbered 10, after V lost 5 bases and J lost 2 bases. The CDR3 has 16 residues. The CDR3 protein is CASSLNSIAGAYEQYF. The CDR3 DNA is TGTGCCAGCAGCCTTAACTCAATAGCGGGGGCCTACGAGCAGTACTTC.

This clone has just one count. The chain joins TRBV27 to TRBJ2-5, with D possibly matching TRBD1 (6 bases). Germline lookup yields CDR1 MNHEY and CDR2 SMNVEV (reference sequence). V dropped 5 bases and J dropped 5 bases, with 9 bases sitting between them. This CDR3 region has 12 residues. The CDR3 loop is CASSPDRETQYF. Here the CDR3 DNA reads TGTGCCAGCAGTCCTGACAGGGAGACCCAGTACTTC.

This clone has a handful of counts. The chain combines TRBV4-1 with TRBJ1-3; TRBD1 matches at 9 bases. The CDR3 has 15 amino acids. Germline CDR1 and CDR2: MGHRA and YSYEKL. The V segment lost 3 bases and the J segment 7 bases; nucleotides outside the gene matches: 7. CDR3 coding DNA: TGCGCCAGCAGCCAGGATGGGACAGGGAAGAACACCATATATTTT. Residues: CASSQDGTGKNTIYF.

V gene TRBV27 combines with J gene TRBJ1-5; TRBD1 is a possible D gene (5 bases). The germline V gene has CDR1 MNHEY and CDR2 SMNVEV (reference sequence). The CDR3 is 16 amino acids. The germline V and J ends were trimmed by 4 bases and 1 base, with 14 bases remaining between them. The DNA for the CDR3 is TGTGCCAGCAGTTCTCGGCAGGGTGGGAGCAATCAGCCCCAGCATTTT. Translated, it gives CASSSRQGGSNQPQHF.

The chain employs TRBV29-1 and TRBJ1-2; TRBD1 agrees at 8 bases. The CDR3 totals 13 residues. V dropped 7 bases and J dropped 6; count of bases not matched to a gene: 10. CDR1 SQVTM and CDR2 ANQGSEA come from the germline V gene. CDR3 protein: CSADETGEHGYTF. CDR3 nucleotides: TGCAGCGCCGATGAGACAGGGGAGCATGGCTACACCTTC.

This clone was seen a few times. The rearrangement links TRBV5-4 to TRBJ2-2, with D unresolved. The CDR3 totals 14 residues. Germline CDR1 reads SGHNT; CDR2 reads YYREEE (reference sequence). The V end lost 3 bases, the J end lost 2 bases, and 8 bases lay between the germline ends. The CDR3 here is CASSSTRNTGELFF. CDR3 bases: TGTGCCAGCAGCTCGACTCGAAACACCGGGGAGCTGTTTTTT.

The rearrangement uses TRBV4-1 and TRBJ1-2; D may be TRBD1 (5 bases). Germline V gene lookup returns CDR1 MGHRA and CDR2 YSYEKL. V was cut by 1 base and J by 0 bases, with 12 bases left in between. The CDR3 runs 16 residues. CDR3 amino acids: CASSQATGTANYGYTF. The CDR3, as DNA: TGCGCCAGCAGCCAAGCGACCGGGACTGCTAACTATGGCTACACCTTC.

The rearrangement uses TRBV5-5 and TRBJ1-3; no clear D. The CDR3 consists of 15 residues. Germline V gene lookup returns CDR1 SGHKS and CDR2 YYEKEE (reference sequence). Trimming took off 1 base at V and 0 bases at J, with 8 bases between the two ends. CDR3 sequence reads: CASSLTDRSGNTIYF. In DNA form, the CDR3 reads TGTGCCAGCAGCTTGACAGACCGCTCTGGAAACACCATATATTTT. The complete variable domain, with remaining parts taken from reference TRBV5-5 and TRBJ1-3, reads DAGVTQSPTHLIKTRGQQVTLRCSPISGHKSVSWYQQVLGQGPQFIFQYYEKEERGRGNFPDRFSARQFPNYSSELNVNALLLGDSALYLCASSLTDRSGNTIYFGEGSWLTVV.

The chain combines TRBV10-2 with TRBJ1-1; D might be TRBD1 (6 bases). The germline V and J ends were trimmed by 1 base and 5 bases, with 14 bases remaining between them. The V gene's germline CDR1 is WSHSY and CDR2 SAAADI. The length of the CDR3 is 15 residues. The CDR3 DNA follows: TGCGCCAGCAGTGAGTTCTCCGAGGGGGAAACTGAAGCTTTCTTT. Amino acid sequence: CASSEFSEGETEAFF.

The chain recombines TRBV6-1 with TRBJ2-2; unclear D gene. Germline V gives CDR1 MNHNS, CDR2 SASEGT. CDR3 length equals 13 residues. The germline V and J ends were trimmed by 7 bases and 2 bases, with 8 bases remaining between them. The DNA for the CDR3 is TGTGCCAGCAAAACATTAAACACCGGGGAGCTGTTTTTT. Its protein product is CASKTLNTGELFF.

This clone showed up just a few times. This sequence joins TRBV2 and TRBJ2-3; D remains ambiguous. Germline CDR1 SNHLY, CDR2 FYNNEI. With 10 bases removed from V and 1 base from J, the gap between germline ends came to 18 bases. The CDR3 is made up of 15 amino acids. The CDR3 nucleotides are TGTGCCATCAAGAGATCCGGCGGCGGCACAGATACGCAGTATTTT. Encoded protein: CAIKRSGGGTDTQYF.

The V and J genes are TRBV5-1 and TRBJ2-1; no definite D call. Trimming left V 0 bases short and J 10 bases short, with 14 bases between. Germline CDR1 is SGHRS and CDR2 is YFSETQ. The CDR3 runs 14 residues. CDR3 in DNA: TGCGCCAGCAGCTTGGAGGTAGCCAAAGGAGAGCAGTTCTTC. Its translation is CASSLEVAKGEQFF.